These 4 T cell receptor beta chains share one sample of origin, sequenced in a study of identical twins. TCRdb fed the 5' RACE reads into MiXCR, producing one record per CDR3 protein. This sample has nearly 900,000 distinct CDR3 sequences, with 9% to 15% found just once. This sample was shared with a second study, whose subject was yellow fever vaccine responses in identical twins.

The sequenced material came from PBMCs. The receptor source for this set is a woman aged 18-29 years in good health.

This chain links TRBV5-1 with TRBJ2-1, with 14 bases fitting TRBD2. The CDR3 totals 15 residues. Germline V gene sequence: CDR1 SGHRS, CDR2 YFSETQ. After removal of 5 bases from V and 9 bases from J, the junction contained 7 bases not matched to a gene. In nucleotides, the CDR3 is TGCGCCAGCAGTCCCCGGACTAGCGGGGGGTCTGAGCAGTTCTTC. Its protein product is CASSPRTSGGSEQFF. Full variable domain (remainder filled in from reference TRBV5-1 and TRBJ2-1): KAGVTQTPRYLIKTRGQQVTLSCSPISGHRSVSWYQQTPGQGLQFLFEYFSETQRNKGNFPGRFSGRQFSNSRSEMNVSTLELGDSALYLCASSPRTSGGSEQFFGPGTRLTVL.

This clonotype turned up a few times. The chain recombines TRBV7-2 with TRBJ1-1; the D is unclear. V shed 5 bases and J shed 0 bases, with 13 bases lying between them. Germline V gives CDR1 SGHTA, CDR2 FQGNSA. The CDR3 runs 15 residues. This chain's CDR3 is CASSQAAGVNTEAFF. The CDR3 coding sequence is TGTGCCAGCAGCCAAGCGGCTGGGGTGAACACTGAAGCTTTCTTT.

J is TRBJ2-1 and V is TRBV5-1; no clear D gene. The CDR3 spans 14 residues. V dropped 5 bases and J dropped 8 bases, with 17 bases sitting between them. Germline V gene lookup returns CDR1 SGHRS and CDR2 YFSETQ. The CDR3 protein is CASRTGEVVDEQFF. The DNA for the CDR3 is TGCGCCAGCAGGACTGGAGAAGTTGTTGATGAGCAGTTCTTC.

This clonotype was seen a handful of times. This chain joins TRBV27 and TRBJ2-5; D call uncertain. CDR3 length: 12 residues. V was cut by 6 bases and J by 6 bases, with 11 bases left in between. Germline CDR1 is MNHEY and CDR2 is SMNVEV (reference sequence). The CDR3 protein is CASRSAGQTQYF. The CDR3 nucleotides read TGTGCCAGCAGGTCCGCTGGGCAGACCCAGTACTTC.